This is a list of T cell receptor beta chains from one sample in a study of blood T cell repertoires in COVID-19. TCRdb keeps only in-frame clones here, not all; method: immunoSEQ multiplex PCR. The sample lists about 210,000 clones; around four fifths were seen once. Sample: PBMCs or T cells enriched from blood (not recorded which). The receptor source for this set is a man in his forties or fifties who had recovered from COVID-19. CDR3s include the opening cysteine and the closing phenylalanine or tryptophan. D genes are given only for firm matches. Not every row has a clone size; where given, it reads once, few, many or a size class.

>TRBJ1-3|TRBV7-2|NA|few
CASSSGLSGNTIYF
TGTGCCAGCAGCAGTGGCCTCTCTGGAAACACCATATATTTT
>TRBJ1-6|TRBV5-1|NA|NA
CASSPEGGPNSPLHF
TGCGCCAGCAGCCCGGAAGGAGGACCTAATTCACCCCTCCACTTT
>TRBJ2-7|TRBV27|NA|NA
CASSPNTGIEQYF
TGTGCCAGCAGTCCTAACACAGGCATCGAGCAGTACTTC
>TRBJ2-7|TRBV6-5|NA|NA
CASSRGHLYEQYF
TGTGCCAGCAGTAGGGGACACCTCTACGAGCAGTACTTC
>TRBJ1-1|TRBV30|NA|few
CALASGGEAFF
TGTGCCTTAGCTTCGGGAGGTGAAGCTTTCTTT
>TRBJ2-1|TRBV2|TRBD2|once
CASSESGSSYNEQFF
TGTGCCAGCAGTGAAAGCGGGAGCTCCTACAATGAGCAGTTCTTC
>TRBJ2-2|TRBV19|TRBD1|NA
CASRGRGGNTGELFF
TGTGCCAGTAGGGGGAGAGGGGGCAACACCGGGGAGCTGTTTTTT
>TRBJ2-1|TRBV20-1|NA|NA
CSASKRSSYNEQFF
TGCAGTGCTAGTAAGCGGTCCTCCTACAATGAGCAGTTCTTC
>TRBJ1-1|TRBV11-2|TRBD1|NA
CASSLDLGQLNTEAFF
TGTGCCAGCAGCTTAGACTTGGGACAGTTGAACACTGAAGCTTTCTTT
>TRBJ2-7|TRBV5-4|TRBD2|few
CASSSPAGNSYEQYF
TGTGCCAGCAGCTCTCCAGCGGGGAACTCCTACGAGCAGTACTTC
>TRBJ2-1|TRBV7-6|TRBD2|NA
CASAGDYNEQFF
TGTGCCAGCGCGGGGGACTACAATGAGCAGTTCTTC
>TRBJ1-2|TRBV5-4|NA|few
CASSRDSNYGYTF
TGTGCCAGCAGCCGAGACAGTAACTATGGCTACACCTTC
>TRBJ2-3|TRBV5-1|NA|NA
CASSPFSGPSTDTQYF
TGCGCCAGCAGCCCCTTTAGCGGACCCAGCACAGATACGCAGTATTTT
>TRBJ2-1|TRBV7-3|TRBD2|few
CASSLMASGAGEQFF
TGTGCCAGCAGCTTAATGGCTAGCGGGGCCGGTGAGCAGTTCTTC
>TRBJ1-6|TRBV7-2|NA|NA
CASSLVLGLNSPLHF
TGTGCCAGCAGCTTAGTTCTAGGTCTAAATTCACCCCTCCACTTT
>TRBJ2-1|TRBV3-1/TRBV3-2|TRBD1|few
CASSHPPGTGVVEQFF
TGTGCCAGCAGCCATCCTCCTGGGACAGGGGTGGTTGAGCAGTTCTTC
>TRBJ2-7|TRBV9|NA|NA
CASSVDFGYEQYF
TGTGCCAGCAGCGTAGACTTTGGCTACGAGCAGTACTTC
>TRBJ1-1|TRBV29-1|NA|NA
CSVKTGTEAFF
TGCAGCGTTAAAACAGGGACTGAAGCTTTCTTT
>TRBJ2-5|TRBV5-1|NA|NA
CASSLGGWTQETQYF
TGCGCCAGCAGCTTAGGAGGGTGGACCCAAGAGACCCAGTACTTC
>TRBJ2-5|TRBV3-1/TRBV3-2|TRBD2|NA
CASSQVSGGGETQYF
TGTGCCAGCAGCCAAGTTAGCGGGGGCGGGGAGACCCAGTACTTC
>TRBJ2-2|TRBV14|NA|NA
CASSHRPGTGELFF
TGTGCCAGCAGCCATCGGCCGGGAACCGGGGAGCTGTTTTTT
>TRBJ1-1|TRBV14|NA|NA
CASSQFARSRVEAFF
TGTGCCAGCAGCCAATTCGCCCGATCGCGGGTTGAAGCTTTCTTT
>TRBJ2-2|TRBV19|NA|NA
CASTQGFQWGTGELFF
TGTGCCAGTACTCAGGGATTCCAGTGGGGCACCGGGGAGCTGTTTTTT
>TRBJ1-5|TRBV19|NA|NA
CASRGPDQPQHF
TGTGCCAGTAGGGGGCCCGATCAGCCCCAGCATTTT
>TRBJ2-1|TRBV5-1|TRBD1|NA
CASSFFTGAYNEQFF
TGCGCCAGCAGCTTTTTTACAGGGGCCTACAATGAGCAGTTCTTC
>TRBJ1-1|TRBV5-4|NA|NA
CASSLEAGYTEAFF
TGTGCCAGCAGCTTGGAGGCAGGCTACACTGAAGCTTTCTTT
>TRBJ2-7|TRBV27|TRBD2|NA
CASSSGLAVYEQYF
TGTGCCAGCAGTTCGGGACTAGCGGTCTACGAGCAGTACTTC
>TRBJ1-1|TRBV18|NA|NA
CASSTRVGFMNTEAFF
TGTGCCAGCTCCACCAGGGTGGGTTTTATGAACACTGAAGCTTTCTTT
>TRBJ2-7|TRBV11-2|TRBD2|NA
CASSRPHEGLAGDSYEQYF
TGTGCCAGCAGCCGACCGCACGAAGGACTAGCGGGGGACTCCTACGAGCAGTACTTC
>TRBJ1-2|TRBV18|NA|NA
CASSPTAGRGYTF
TGTGCCAGCTCCCCCACTGCGGGCCGTGGCTACACCTTC
>TRBJ2-5|TRBV27|TRBD2|NA
CASSLIAGGNQETQYF
TGTGCCAGCAGTTTAATCGCGGGAGGGAACCAAGAGACCCAGTACTTC
>TRBJ1-2|TRBV5-5|NA|few
CASSLSQHGYTF
TGTGCCAGCAGCTTGTCACAACATGGCTACACCTTC
>TRBJ1-5|TRBV6-5|NA|NA
CASSQTAAHWKHF
TGTGCCAGCAGCCAGACAGCTGCGCACTGGAAGCATTTT
>TRBJ2-7|TRBV25-1|NA|NA
CASRRAGLYEQYF
TGTGCCAGCAGAAGGGCCGGACTCTACGAGCAGTACTTC
>TRBJ2-7|TRBV5-1|NA|NA
CASSLPSYEQYF
TGCGCCAGCAGCTTGCCCAGCTACGAGCAGTACTTC
>TRBJ2-7|TRBV12-3/TRBV12-4|NA|NA
CASSFTTYEQYF
TGTGCCAGCAGTTTCACAACCTACGAGCAGTACTTC
>TRBJ2-3|TRBV21-1|NA|NA
CATVPLTSGSSDTQYF
TGTGCCACCGTACCTTTGACTAGCGGGAGTTCTGATACGCAGTATTTT
>TRBJ1-2|TRBV6-5|TRBD1|NA
CASSLRQGARGYTF
TGTGCCAGCAGTTTAAGACAGGGGGCGCGTGGCTACACCTTC
>TRBJ1-2|TRBV6-1|TRBD1|many
CASSEWIRTGGSSYGYTF
TGTGCCAGCAGTGAATGGATAAGGACAGGGGGCAGTAGCTATGGCTACACCTTC
>TRBJ2-1|TRBV4-2|NA|NA
CASRAGPYNEQFF
TGTGCCAGCAGGGCAGGGCCCTACAATGAGCAGTTCTTC
>TRBJ2-3|TRBV5-6|NA|few
CASSLGADTQYF
TGTGCCAGCAGCTTGGGGGCGGATACGCAGTATTTT
>TRBJ1-2|TRBV7-8|TRBD1|few
CASSSPSRDRIEYGYTF
TGTGCCAGCAGCTCACCCTCCCGGGACAGGATAGAGTATGGCTACACCTTC
>TRBJ2-1|TRBV6-5|TRBD2|NA
CASGLAGGQQFF
TGTGCCAGCGGGCTAGCGGGAGGTCAGCAGTTCTTC